This T cell receptor beta chain is drawn from a study of CD8 T cells in ankylosing spondylitis. Germline values: CDR1 SGHTA, CDR2 FQGNSA. The CDR3 totals 16 residues. V lost 4 bases and J 3 bases, leaving 16 bases between the germline ends. From the 5' RACE reads, TCRdb called clonotypes with MiXCR, one entry per CDR3 protein. This sample yields about 220,000 distinct CDR3 sequences, of which 15% to 20% are seen a single time; about 44% belongs to the top ten. General study findings and limits: Typical of ankylosing spondylitis blood, it appeared, was a TCR beta motif of several highly homologous variants.

On this clonotype itself: Its antigen is not identified.

The material sequenced was blood, either unsorted or a sorted T cell fraction (not recorded which). The gene calls are TRBV7-2 and TRBJ1-5, with D possibly being TRBD1 (6 bases). This clonotype was obtained from a male donor with ankylosing spondylitis. This CDR3 is CASSWGPGLSNQPQHF. The CDR3 DNA reads as TGTGCCAGCAGCTGGGGGCCGGGCCTTTCCAATCAGCCCCAGCATTTT.